This TCR beta chain was captured by sequencing in a study of cytomegalovirus exposure and HLA in healthy donors. Whole-study findings and limits: Later analysis showed most CMV-associated TCR beta chains appearing HLA-restricted. Most observed TCR sequences were rare, whereas some public TCRs were detected in many donors.

PCR amplification relied on 60 Vbeta primers (plus 13 Jbeta primers). Clones were sequenced by immunoSEQ multiplex PCR, and TCRdb holds only the in-frame ones, with some missing. The table lists 150,000 to 200,000 clones, around 75% of them singletons, with 3% to 4% in the top ten. As regards this clone: Its antigen is as yet unknown.

Donors consisted of healthy bone marrow donors. The sequence came from a male donor in good health and CMV-seronegative. The material sequenced was PBMCs.

In DNA form, the CDR3 reads TGCGCCAGCAGCCCGGGACTAGCGGGGTCTGGGGAGCAGTACTTC. Amino acid sequence: CASSPGLAGSGEQYF. J is TRBJ2-5 and V is TRBV5-1, with 13 bases that match TRBD2. Trimming cost V 4 bases and J 11 bases; bases outside gene matches: 11. Germline loops: CDR1 SGHRS, CDR2 YFSETQ. The CDR3 runs to 15 residues.